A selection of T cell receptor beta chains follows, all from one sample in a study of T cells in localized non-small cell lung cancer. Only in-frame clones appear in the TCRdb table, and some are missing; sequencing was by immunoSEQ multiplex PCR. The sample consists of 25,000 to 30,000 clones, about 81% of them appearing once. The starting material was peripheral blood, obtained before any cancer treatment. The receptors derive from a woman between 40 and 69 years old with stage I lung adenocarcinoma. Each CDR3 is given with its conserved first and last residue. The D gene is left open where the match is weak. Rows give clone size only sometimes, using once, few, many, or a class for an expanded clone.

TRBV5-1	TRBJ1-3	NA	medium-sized	TGCGCCAGCAGCGACCTAGGAGGCAACTCTGGAAACACCATATATTTT	CASSDLGGNSGNTIYF
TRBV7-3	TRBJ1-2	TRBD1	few	TGTGCCAGCAGCTCCACAGGGGGAGCATCCTATGGCTACACCTTC	CASSSTGGASYGYTF
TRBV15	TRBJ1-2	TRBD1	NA	TGTGCCACCAGCAGAGAGAGGACAGGTGCCTACACCTTC	CATSRERTGAYTF
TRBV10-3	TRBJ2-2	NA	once	TGTGCCATCAGGAAGGGGGGGCGAACCGGGGAGCTGTTTTTT	CAIRKGGRTGELFF
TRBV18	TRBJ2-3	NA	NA	TGTGCCAGCTCACCGCCCGTGAGTGGCACAGATACGCAGTATTTT	CASSPPVSGTDTQYF
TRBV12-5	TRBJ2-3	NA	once	TGTGCTAGTGGTCCGACGGTTGATACGCAGTATTTT	CASGPTVDTQYF
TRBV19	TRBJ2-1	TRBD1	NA	TGTGCCAGTAGTATGACCACAGGGGGGCAGTTCTTC	CASSMTTGGQFF
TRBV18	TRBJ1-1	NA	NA	TGTGCCAGCTCTAACCGGGGTGACACTGAAGCTTTCTTT	CASSNRGDTEAFF
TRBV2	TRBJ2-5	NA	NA	TGTGCCAGCAGGTACACTAGGGAGGAGACCCAGTACTTC	CASRYTREETQYF
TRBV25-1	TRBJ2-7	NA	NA	TGTGCCAGCAGTGACTGGGCGTCTTACGAGCAGTACTTC	CASSDWASYEQYF
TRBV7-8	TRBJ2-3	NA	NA	TGTGCCAGCAGCTCCCACAGATTTACGAGGAAAGATACGCAGTATTTT	CASSSHRFTRKDTQYF
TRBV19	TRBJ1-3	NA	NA	TGTGCCAGTACTACAGATTCTGGAAACACCATATATTTT	CASTTDSGNTIYF
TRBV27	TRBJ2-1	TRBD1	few	TGTGCCAGCAGAACCACCCGGGACAGGGTAAAGTCCTACAATGAGCAGTTCTTC	CASRTTRDRVKSYNEQFF
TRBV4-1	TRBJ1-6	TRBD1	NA	TGCGCCAGCGCCTATACAGGGGACAATTCACCCCTCCACTTT	CASAYTGDNSPLHF
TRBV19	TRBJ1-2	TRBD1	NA	TGTGCCAGTAGTATAGGACAGGGGGCGGCCCATGGCTACACCTTC	CASSIGQGAAHGYTF
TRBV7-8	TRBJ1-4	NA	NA	TGTGCCAGCAGCTTACTTGGGGTAGCTAATGAAAAACTGTTTTTT	CASSLLGVANEKLFF
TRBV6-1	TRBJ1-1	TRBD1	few	TGTGCCAGCAGTAGACAGGGCACGAACACTGAAGCTTTCTTT	CASSRQGTNTEAFF
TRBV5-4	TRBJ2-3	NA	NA	TGTGCCAGCAGCTGGGAAACGATAGATACGCAGTATTTT	CASSWETIDTQYF
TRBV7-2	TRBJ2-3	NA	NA	TGTGCCAGCAGCTTATCACATGGAGGGGCAGATACGCAGTATTTT	CASSLSHGGADTQYF
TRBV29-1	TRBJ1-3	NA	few	TGCAGCGTCGGGGGGGCGTCTGGAAACACCATATATTTT	CSVGGASGNTIYF
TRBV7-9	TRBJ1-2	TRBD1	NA	TGTGCCATTTCAAAGGGACAGGGGGACTATGGCTACACCTTC	CAISKGQGDYGYTF
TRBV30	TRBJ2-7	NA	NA	TGTGCCTGGCAGGGGAGCTCCTACGAGCAGTACTTC	CAWQGSSYEQYF